This TCR beta chain was recovered during a study of OX40 agonist ivuxolimab in advanced cancers. For the study in its entirety: Ivuxolimab was an agonistic, fully human IgG2 monoclonal antibody directed against OX40 (CD134), a costimulatory receptor. Intravenous ivuxolimab was administered to patients every 2 weeks at six dose levels: 0.01, 0.1, 0.3, 1.5, 3 and 10 mg/kg. Of the roughly 54 dose-escalation patients, hepatocellular carcinoma was present in about 20, melanoma in roughly 15, renal cell carcinoma in 9 and head and neck cancer in 9. In the dose-escalation cohort, more than 75% of patients were male, and the mean age was approximately 60 years, with a range of about 23 to 85. Patients were allowed to have had prior anti-PD-1, anti-PD-L1 or anti-CTLA-4 therapy, and 30% to 50% of the dose-escalation patients had previously received checkpoint inhibitors. Three dose-escalation patients achieved partial responses, one with hepatocellular carcinoma and two with cutaneous melanoma. The purpose of peripheral TCRbeta sequencing was to test whether ivuxolimab changed TCR sequence diversity and led to clonal T-cell expansion. The paper covers the monotherapy dose-escalation part of the phase I ivuxolimab trial, which included N of about 50 patients.

To note about this clone: Its cognate antigen has yet to be identified. Base qualities are not provided; no much larger clone lies one nucleotide away.

The CDR3 sequence holds 13 residues, the cysteine and phenylalanine included. Only the CDR3 DNA is retained, 39 bases long and in frame from the first base. According to the germline V gene, CDR1 reads SNHLY and CDR2 reads FYNNEI. V lost 6 bases and J lost 4 bases, and the count of bases not matched to a germline gene is 3. Patients with a history of autoimmune disease or receiving systemic immunosuppression were excluded from the trial. Peripheral blood for TCR sequencing was drawn from every dose cohort at baseline, at cycle 4 day 1 and at cycle 7 day 1. Samples came from an open-label, multicenter, first-in-human phase I dose-escalation trial of ivuxolimab. Adults with locally advanced or metastatic melanoma, renal cell, hepatocellular, or head and neck squamous cell carcinoma were enrolled in the trial. Before TCR sequencing, CD4+ and CD8+ T cells were separately sorted from peripheral blood.

General conclusions and limits of the study: The antigen specificity of the peripheral T cells that underwent clonal expansion was not determined. At doses from 0.1 to 3.0 mg/kg, clonal expansion was seen in both CD4+ and CD8+ blood T cells between baseline and week 6. On average, CD8+ T cells showed more expanded clones than CD4+ T cells after ivuxolimab. In the 0.1-3.0 mg/kg groups, partial responders had among the lowest normalized peripheral clonal expansion, particularly in CD8+ T cells. Low levels of normalized T-cell clonal expansion were also seen in some nonresponding patients.

To sequence the TCRbeta CDR3 region, genomic DNA was isolated from the sorted cells. The immunoSEQ Assay was used to sequence the TCRbeta CDR3 regions. TCRdb holds this immuneACCESS table with in-frame rearrangements only. Some clones are missing; in checked studies, unresolved V genes explain under half, and the rest has no known cause. The sample yields tens of thousands of clones; about 73% were counted once. The top ten hold approximately 5% of the sample. This receptor was taken from an adult with an advanced solid tumor such as melanoma, head and neck, liver or kidney cancer. The rearranged segments are TRBV2 and TRBJ1-5; 7 bases in between match TRBD1. The input for sequencing was CD4+ or CD8+ T cells sorted from blood, taken in a trial of the OX40 agonist ivuxolimab. The DNA is as follows: TGTGCCAGCAGCGGGACAGCGAATCAGCCCCAGCATTTT. It codes for CASSGTANQPQHF.